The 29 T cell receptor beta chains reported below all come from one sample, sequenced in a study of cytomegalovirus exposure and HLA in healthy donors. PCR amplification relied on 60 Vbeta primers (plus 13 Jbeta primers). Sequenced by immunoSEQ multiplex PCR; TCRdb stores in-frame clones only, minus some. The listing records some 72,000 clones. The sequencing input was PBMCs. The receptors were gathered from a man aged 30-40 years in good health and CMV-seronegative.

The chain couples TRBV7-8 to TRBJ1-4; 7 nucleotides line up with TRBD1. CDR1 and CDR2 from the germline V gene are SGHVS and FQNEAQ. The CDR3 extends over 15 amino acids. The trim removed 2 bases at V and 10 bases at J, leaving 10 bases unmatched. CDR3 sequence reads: CASSLIQGVGGKLFF. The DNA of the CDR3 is TGTGCCAGCAGCTTAATCCAGGGGGTCGGGGGAAAACTGTTTTTT.

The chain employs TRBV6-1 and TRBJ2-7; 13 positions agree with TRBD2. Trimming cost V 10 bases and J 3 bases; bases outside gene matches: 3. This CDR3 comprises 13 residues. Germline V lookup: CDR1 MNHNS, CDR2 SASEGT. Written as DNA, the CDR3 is TGTGCCACCGGGACTAGCGGGGTCTACGAGCAGTACTTC. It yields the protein CATGTSGVYEQYF.

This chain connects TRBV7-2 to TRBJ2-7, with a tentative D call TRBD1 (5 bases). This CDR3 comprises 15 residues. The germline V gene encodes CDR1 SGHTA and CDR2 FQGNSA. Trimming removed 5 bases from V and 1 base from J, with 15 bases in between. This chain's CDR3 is CASSEPHRLSYEQYF. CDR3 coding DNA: TGTGCCAGCAGCGAGCCACACAGGTTATCCTACGAGCAGTACTTC.

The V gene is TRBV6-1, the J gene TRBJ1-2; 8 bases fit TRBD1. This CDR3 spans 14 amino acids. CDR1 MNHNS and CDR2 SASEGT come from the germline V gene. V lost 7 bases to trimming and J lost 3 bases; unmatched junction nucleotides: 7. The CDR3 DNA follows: TGTGCCAGCATGGGGGACAGGCGATACTATGGCTACACCTTC. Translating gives CASMGDRRYYGYTF.

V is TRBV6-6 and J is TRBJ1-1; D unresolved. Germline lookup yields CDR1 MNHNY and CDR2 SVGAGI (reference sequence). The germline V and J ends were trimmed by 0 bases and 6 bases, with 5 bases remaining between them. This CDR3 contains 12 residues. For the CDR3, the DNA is TGTGCCAGCAGTTACTCGAGAGCTGAAGCTTTCTTT. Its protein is CASSYSRAEAFF.

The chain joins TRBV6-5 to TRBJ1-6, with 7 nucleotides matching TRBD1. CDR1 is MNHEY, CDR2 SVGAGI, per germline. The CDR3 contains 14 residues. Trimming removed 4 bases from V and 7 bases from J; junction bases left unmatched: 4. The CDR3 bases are TGTGCCAGCAGTTGGTACAGGGGAAATTCACCCCTCCACTTT. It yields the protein CASSWYRGNSPLHF.

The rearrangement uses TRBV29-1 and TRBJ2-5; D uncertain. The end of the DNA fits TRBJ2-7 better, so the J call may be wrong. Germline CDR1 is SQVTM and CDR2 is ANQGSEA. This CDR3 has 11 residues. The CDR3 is CSFVVSYEQYF. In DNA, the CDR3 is TGCAGCTTCGTGGTCTCCTACGAGCAGTACTTC.

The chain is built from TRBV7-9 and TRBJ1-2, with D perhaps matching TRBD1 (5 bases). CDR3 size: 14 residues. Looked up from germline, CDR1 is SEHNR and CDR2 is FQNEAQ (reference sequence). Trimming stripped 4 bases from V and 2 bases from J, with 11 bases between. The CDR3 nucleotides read TGTGCCAGCAGCTCCGTGGCAGGGAACTATGGCTACACCTTC. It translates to CASSSVAGNYGYTF.

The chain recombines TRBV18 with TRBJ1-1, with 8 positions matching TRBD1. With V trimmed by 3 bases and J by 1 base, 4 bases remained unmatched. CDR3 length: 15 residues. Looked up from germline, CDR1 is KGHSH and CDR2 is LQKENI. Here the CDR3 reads CASSPGQGRNTEAFF. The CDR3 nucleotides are TGTGCCAGCTCACCCGGACAGGGAAGGAACACTGAAGCTTTCTTT.

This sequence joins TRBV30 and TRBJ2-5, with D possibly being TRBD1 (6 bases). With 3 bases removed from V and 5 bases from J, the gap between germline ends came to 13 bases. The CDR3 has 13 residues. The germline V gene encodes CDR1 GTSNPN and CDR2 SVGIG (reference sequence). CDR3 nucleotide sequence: TGTGCCTGGAGAATCCCAGGGGCTGAGACCCAGTACTTC. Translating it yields CAWRIPGAETQYF.

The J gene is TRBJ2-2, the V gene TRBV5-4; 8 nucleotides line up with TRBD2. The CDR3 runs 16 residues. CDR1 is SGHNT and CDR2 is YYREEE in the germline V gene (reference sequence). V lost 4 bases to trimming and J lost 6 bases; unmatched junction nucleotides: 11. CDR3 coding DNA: TGTGCCAGCAGCCCGGTAGCGGGACCTTCTCCCGGGGAGCTGTTTTTT. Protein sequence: CASSPVAGPSPGELFF.

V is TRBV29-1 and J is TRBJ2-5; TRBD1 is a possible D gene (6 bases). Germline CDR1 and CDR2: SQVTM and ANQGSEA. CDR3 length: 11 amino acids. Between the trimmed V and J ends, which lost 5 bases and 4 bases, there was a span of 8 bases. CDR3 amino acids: CSVLGGETQYF. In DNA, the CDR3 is TGCAGCGTTCTAGGGGGAGAGACCCAGTACTTC.

DNA for the CDR3: TGTGCCAGCAGCCAAGAGGCGGGGAGCTCCTACGAGCAGTACTTC. This encodes CASSQEAGSSYEQYF. The chain employs TRBV4-2 and TRBJ2-7; tentative D call: TRBD2 (6 bases). The CDR3 extends over 15 amino acids. CDR1 and CDR2 (germline): LGHNA, YNFKEQ. Trimming shortened V by 0 bases and J by 0 bases, and 9 bases separated the two germline ends.

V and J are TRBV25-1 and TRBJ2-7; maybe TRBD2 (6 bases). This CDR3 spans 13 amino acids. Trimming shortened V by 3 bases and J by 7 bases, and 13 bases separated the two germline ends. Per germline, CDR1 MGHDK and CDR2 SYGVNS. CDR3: CASSDWGRIEQYF. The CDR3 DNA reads TGTGCCAGCAGTGACTGGGGGAGGATTGAGCAGTACTTC.

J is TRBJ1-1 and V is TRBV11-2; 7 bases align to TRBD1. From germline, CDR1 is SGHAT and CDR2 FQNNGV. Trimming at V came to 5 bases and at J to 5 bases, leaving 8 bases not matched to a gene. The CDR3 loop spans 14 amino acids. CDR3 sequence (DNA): TGTGCCAGCAGCCCTACTACAGGGGTGACTGAAGCTTTCTTT. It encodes CASSPTTGVTEAFF.

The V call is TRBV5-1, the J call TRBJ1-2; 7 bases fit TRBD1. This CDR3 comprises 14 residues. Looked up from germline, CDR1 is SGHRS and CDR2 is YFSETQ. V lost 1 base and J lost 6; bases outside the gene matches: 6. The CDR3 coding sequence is TGCGCCAGCAGCTTGAGCGGCAGGGGGGATGGCTACACCTTC. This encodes CASSLSGRGDGYTF.

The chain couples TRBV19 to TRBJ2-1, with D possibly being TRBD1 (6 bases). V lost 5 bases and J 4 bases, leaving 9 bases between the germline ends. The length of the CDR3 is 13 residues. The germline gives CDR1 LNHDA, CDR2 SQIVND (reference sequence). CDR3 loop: CASSPRGYNEQFF. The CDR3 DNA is TGTGCCAGTAGTCCGAGGGGGTACAATGAGCAGTTCTTC. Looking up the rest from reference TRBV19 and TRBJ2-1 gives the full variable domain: DGGITQSPKYLFRKEGQNVTLSCEQNLNHDAMYWYRQDPGQGLRLIYYSQIVNDFQKGDIAEGYSVSREKKESFPLTVTSAQKNPTAFYLCASSPRGYNEQFFGPGTRLTVL.

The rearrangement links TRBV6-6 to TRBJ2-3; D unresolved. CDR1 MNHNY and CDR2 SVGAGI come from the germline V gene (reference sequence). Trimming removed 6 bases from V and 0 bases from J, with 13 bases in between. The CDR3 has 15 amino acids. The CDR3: CASSNNERSTDTQYF. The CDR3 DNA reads TGTGCCAGCAGCAATAATGAGAGGAGCACAGATACGCAGTATTTT.

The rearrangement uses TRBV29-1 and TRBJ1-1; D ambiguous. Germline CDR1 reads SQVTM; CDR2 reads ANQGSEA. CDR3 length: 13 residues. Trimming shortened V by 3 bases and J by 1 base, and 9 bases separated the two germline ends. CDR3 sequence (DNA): TGCAGCGTTGAGCTACAGCCGAACACTGAAGCTTTCTTT. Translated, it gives CSVELQPNTEAFF.

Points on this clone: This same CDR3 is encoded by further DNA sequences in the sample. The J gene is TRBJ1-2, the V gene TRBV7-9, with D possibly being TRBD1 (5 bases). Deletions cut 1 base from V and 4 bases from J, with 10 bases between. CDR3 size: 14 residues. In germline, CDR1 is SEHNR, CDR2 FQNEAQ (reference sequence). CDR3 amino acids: CASSLGTGPYGYTF. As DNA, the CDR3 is TGTGCCAGCAGCTTAGGTACAGGACCCTATGGCTACACCTTC. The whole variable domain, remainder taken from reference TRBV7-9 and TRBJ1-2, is DTGVSQNPRHKITKRGQNVTFRCDPISEHNRLYWYRQTLGQGPEFLTYFQNEAQLEKSRLLSDRFSAERPKGSFSTLEIQRTEQGDSAMYLCASSLGTGPYGYTFGSGTRLTVV.

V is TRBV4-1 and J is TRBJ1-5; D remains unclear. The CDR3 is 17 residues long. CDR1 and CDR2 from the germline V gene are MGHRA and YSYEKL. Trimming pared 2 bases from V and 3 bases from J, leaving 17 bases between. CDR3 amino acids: CASSQREQRALNQPQHF. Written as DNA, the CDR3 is TGCGCCAGCAGCCAAAGAGAACAGAGGGCCCTCAATCAGCCCCAGCATTTT.

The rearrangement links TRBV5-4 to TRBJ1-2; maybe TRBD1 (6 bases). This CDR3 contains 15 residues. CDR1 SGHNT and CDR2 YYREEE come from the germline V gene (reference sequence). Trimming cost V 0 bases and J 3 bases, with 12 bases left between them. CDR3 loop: CASSLVGRGDYGYTF. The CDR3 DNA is TGTGCCAGCAGCTTGGTGGGCAGGGGTGACTATGGCTACACCTTC.

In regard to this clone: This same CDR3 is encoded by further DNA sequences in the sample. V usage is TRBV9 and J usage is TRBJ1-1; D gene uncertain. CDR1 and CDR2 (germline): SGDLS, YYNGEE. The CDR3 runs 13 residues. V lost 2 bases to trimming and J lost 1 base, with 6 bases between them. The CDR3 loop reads CASSVGPNTEAFF. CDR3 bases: TGTGCCAGCAGCGTCGGTCCGAACACTGAAGCTTTCTTT.

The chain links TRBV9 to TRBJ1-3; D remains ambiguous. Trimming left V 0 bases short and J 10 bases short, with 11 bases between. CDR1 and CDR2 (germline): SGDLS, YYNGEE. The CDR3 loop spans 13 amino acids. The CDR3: CASSVEHPDTIYF. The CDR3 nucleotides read TGTGCCAGCAGCGTAGAACACCCAGATACCATATATTTT.

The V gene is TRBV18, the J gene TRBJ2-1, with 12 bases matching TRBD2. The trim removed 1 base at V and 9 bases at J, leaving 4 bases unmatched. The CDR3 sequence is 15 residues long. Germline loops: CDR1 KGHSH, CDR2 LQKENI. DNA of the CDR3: TGTGCCAGCTCACCACAGCTAGCGGGGGGGTCTGAGCAGTTCTTC. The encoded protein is CASSPQLAGGSEQFF.

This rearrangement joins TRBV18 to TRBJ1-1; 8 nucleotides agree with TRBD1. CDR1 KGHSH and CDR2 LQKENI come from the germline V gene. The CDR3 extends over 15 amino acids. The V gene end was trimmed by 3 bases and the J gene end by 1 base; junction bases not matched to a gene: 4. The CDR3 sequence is CASSPQGAGNTEAFF. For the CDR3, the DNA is TGTGCCAGCTCACCCCAGGGGGCGGGGAACACTGAAGCTTTCTTT. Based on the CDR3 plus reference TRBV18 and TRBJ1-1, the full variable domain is NAGVMQNPRHLVRRRGQEARLRCSPMKGHSHVYWYRQLPEEGLKFMVYLQKENIIDESGMPKERFSAEFPKEGPSILRIQQVVRGDSAAYFCASSPQGAGNTEAFFGQGTRLTVV.

CDR3 DNA: TGCGCCAGCAGCTGGGCCGGGACTAGCGAAGAGACCCAGTACTTC. Protein sequence: CASSWAGTSEETQYF. V is TRBV5-1 and J is TRBJ2-5; 10 bases match TRBD2. V dropped 3 bases and J dropped 3; count of bases not matched to a gene: 5. Germline lookup yields CDR1 SGHRS and CDR2 YFSETQ. The CDR3 is 15 residues long.

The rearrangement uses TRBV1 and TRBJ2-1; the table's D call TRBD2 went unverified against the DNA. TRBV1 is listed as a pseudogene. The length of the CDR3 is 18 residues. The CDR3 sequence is CTSSQAAQRGFSYNEQFF. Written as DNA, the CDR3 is TGCACCAGCAGCCAAGCTGCCCAGCGGGGTTTCTCCTACAATGAGCAGTTCTTC.

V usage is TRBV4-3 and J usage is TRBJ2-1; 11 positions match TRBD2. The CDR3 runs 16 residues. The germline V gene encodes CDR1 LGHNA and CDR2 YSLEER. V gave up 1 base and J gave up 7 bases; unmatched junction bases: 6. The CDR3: CASSQVLAGGGNEQFF. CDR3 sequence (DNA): TGCGCCAGCAGCCAAGTTTTAGCGGGAGGGGGGAATGAGCAGTTCTTC.